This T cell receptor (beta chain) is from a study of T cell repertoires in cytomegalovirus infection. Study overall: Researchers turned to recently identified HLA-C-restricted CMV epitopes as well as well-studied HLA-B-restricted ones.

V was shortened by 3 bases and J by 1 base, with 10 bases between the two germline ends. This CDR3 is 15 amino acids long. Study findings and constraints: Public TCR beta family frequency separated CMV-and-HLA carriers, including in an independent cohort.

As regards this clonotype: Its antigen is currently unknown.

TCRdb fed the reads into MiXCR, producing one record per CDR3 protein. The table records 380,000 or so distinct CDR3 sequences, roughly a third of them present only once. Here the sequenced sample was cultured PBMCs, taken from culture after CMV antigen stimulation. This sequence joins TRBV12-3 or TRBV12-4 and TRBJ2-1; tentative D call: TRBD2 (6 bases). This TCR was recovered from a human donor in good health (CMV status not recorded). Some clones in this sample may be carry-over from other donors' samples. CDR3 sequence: CASSLGRGSYNEQFF. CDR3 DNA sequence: TGTGCCAGCAGTTTGGGGCGGGGATCCTACAATGAGCAGTTCTTC.